A selection of T cell receptor beta chains follows, all from one sample in a study of blood T cell repertoires in COVID-19. Using immunoSEQ multiplex PCR, the repertoire was profiled, and TCRdb retains in-frame clones only, with some absent. Of approximately 120,000 clones detected, approximately 89% appear once; the ten largest clones hold approximately 3%. The sample consisted of peripheral blood. All receptors derive from a woman aged 80 or older with COVID-19, enrolled during active disease. CDR3s include the opening cysteine and the closing phenylalanine or tryptophan. Clone size appears in some rows only: once, few, many, or a class for an expanded clone.

clone_size j_call v_call cdr3_length cdr3_aa
. TRBJ1-1 TRBV4-2 17 CASSQEDTGGLNTEAFF
. TRBJ1-4 TRBV11-2 16 CASSLGLGGSREKLFF
. TRBJ2-1 TRBV4-3 19 CASSQDSVIAANSYNEQFF
. TRBJ2-3 TRBV27 15 CATSTETASTDTQYF
. TRBJ2-5 TRBV6-2/TRBV6-3 17 CASSSWGTSGIQETQYF
. TRBJ1-2 TRBV9 13 CASSVDQGGGYTF
. TRBJ2-1 TRBV4-1 15 CASSQTGLIDNEQFF
. TRBJ1-2 TRBV9 14 CASSARGGDRGYTF
. TRBJ2-7 TRBV29-1 14 CSVSKGGGSYEQYF
. TRBJ2-7 TRBV5-6 15 CASSRPSGMSYEQYF
once TRBJ1-2 TRBV28 15 CASSLSLGGGSGYTF
. TRBJ2-7 TRBV7-9 12 CASSIDSYEQYF